Below are 8 T cell receptor beta chains sequenced from a single sample in a study of cytomegalovirus exposure and HLA in healthy donors. 13 Jbeta primers and 60 Vbeta primers were used for the PCR. The protocol was immunoSEQ multiplex PCR, while the TCRdb copy is restricted to in-frame clones and leaves out a portion. The table records more than 70,000 clones, roughly 67% of them present only once. Material: PBMCs. These receptor sequences come from a man aged 40-55 years in good health and CMV-seropositive.

This rearrangement joins TRBV19 to TRBJ1-1, with 8 bases matching TRBD1. CDR1 is LNHDA, CDR2 SQIVND, per germline (reference sequence). V was pared by 3 bases and J by 5 bases, with 5 bases of the junction left unmatched. There are 14 residues in the CDR3. The CDR3 DNA follows: TGTGCCAGTAGTATGATCAGGGGGCTTACTGAAGCTTTCTTT. As protein: CASSMIRGLTEAFF.

The chain combines TRBV2 with TRBJ1-5, with a weak D call TRBD1 (6 bases). CDR3 length: 14 amino acids. With 5 bases removed from V and 4 bases from J, the gap between germline ends came to 12 bases. The germline V gene encodes CDR1 SNHLY and CDR2 FYNNEI. CDR3 nucleotide sequence: TGTGCCAGCAGTAGGGGGGGTTCTAATCAGCCCCAGCATTTT. It encodes CASSRGGSNQPQHF.

V is TRBV7-3 and J is TRBJ2-1, with D possibly being TRBD2 (5 bases). The CDR3 covers 15 residues. V lost 2 bases and J lost 2, with 10 bases in between. Germline CDR1 SGHTA, CDR2 FQGTGA. CDR3 residues: CASSLEPGTYNEQFF. The DNA for the CDR3 is TGTGCCAGCAGCTTAGAGCCGGGGACCTACAATGAGCAGTTCTTC. The full variable domain, its missing parts supplied by reference TRBV7-3 and TRBJ2-1, is GAGVSQTPSNKVTEKGKYVELRCDPISGHTALYWYRQSLGQGPEFLIYFQGTGAADDSGLPNDRFFAVRPEGSVSTLKIQRTERGDSAVYLCASSLEPGTYNEQFFGPGTRLTVL.

CDR3 amino acids: CASSLGTEPAKLFF. Written as DNA, the CDR3 is TGTGCCAGCAGTTTAGGGACAGAACCCGCGAAACTGTTTTTT. The chain links TRBV28 to TRBJ1-4, with 7 bases aligning to TRBD1. The CDR3 extends over 14 amino acids. Trimming removed 2 bases from V and 11 bases from J; junction bases left unmatched: 8. CDR1 and CDR2 (germline): MDHEN, SYDVKM. Full variable domain (rest looked up from reference TRBV28 and TRBJ1-4): DVKVTQSSRYLVKRTGEKVFLECVQDMDHENMFWYRQDPGLGLRLIYFSYDVKMKEKGDIPEGYSVSREKKERFSLILESASTNQTSMYLCASSLGTEPAKLFFGSGTQLSVL.

This rearrangement joins TRBV11-1 to TRBJ2-3; 9 bases align to TRBD2. The CDR3 sequence is 15 residues long. Germline CDR1 and CDR2: SGHAT and FQDESV (reference sequence). With 5 bases clipped from V and 0 bases from J, the junction kept 3 bases outside the gene matches. CDR3 in amino acids: CASSPSGRSTDTQYF. Written as DNA, the CDR3 is TGTGCCAGCAGCCCCAGCGGGAGGAGCACAGATACGCAGTATTTT.

This clone was seen a few times. The chain has TRBV19 and TRBJ2-3, with 10 bases matching TRBD2. Looked up from germline, CDR1 is LNHDA and CDR2 is SQIVND (reference sequence). The CDR3 has 16 residues. After removal of 3 bases from V and 2 bases from J, the junction contained 5 bases not matched to a gene. CDR3 DNA sequence: TGTGCCAGTAGTATTGGACTAGCGGAGGCCACAGATACGCAGTATTTT. This gives the protein CASSIGLAEATDTQYF. The whole variable domain, filled in from reference TRBV19 and TRBJ2-3, reads DGGITQSPKYLFRKEGQNVTLSCEQNLNHDAMYWYRQDPGQGLRLIYYSQIVNDFQKGDIAEGYSVSREKKESFPLTVTSAQKNPTAFYLCASSIGLAEATDTQYFGPGTRLTVL.

The V gene is TRBV29-1, the J gene TRBJ2-1; D gene unclear. Germline CDR1 is SQVTM and CDR2 is ANQGSEA. The CDR3 is 13 residues long. Trimming pared 3 bases from V and 6 bases from J, leaving 12 bases between. CDR3 in DNA: TGCAGCGTTGATAATCGGCAGGCCAATGAGCAGTTCTTC. As protein: CSVDNRQANEQFF.

The chain combines TRBV30 with TRBJ2-7; TRBD2 matches 7 bases. Germline CDR1 is GTSNPN and CDR2 is SVGIG (reference sequence). This CDR3 spans 15 amino acids. With 4 bases clipped from V and 6 bases from J, the junction kept 15 bases outside the gene matches. The CDR3 reads CAWMGPGGPKFEQYF. Written as DNA, the CDR3 is TGTGCCTGGATGGGACCGGGGGGACCCAAGTTCGAGCAGTACTTC. Full variable domain (rest looked up from reference TRBV30 and TRBJ2-7): SQTIHQWPATLVQPVGSPLSLECTVEGTSNPNLYWYRQAAGRGLQLLFYSVGIGQISSEVPQNLSASRPQDRQFILSSKKLLLSDSGFYLCAWMGPGGPKFEQYFGPGTRLTVT.